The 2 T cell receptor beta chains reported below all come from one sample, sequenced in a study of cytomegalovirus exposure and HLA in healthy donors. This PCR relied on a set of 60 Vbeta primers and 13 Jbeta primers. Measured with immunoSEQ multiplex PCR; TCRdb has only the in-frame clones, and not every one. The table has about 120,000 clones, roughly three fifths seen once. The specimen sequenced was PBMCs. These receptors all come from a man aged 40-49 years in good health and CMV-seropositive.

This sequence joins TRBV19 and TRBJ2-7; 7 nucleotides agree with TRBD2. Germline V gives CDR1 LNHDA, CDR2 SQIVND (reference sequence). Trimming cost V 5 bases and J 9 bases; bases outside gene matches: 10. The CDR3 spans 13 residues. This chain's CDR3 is CASSPGGGVGQYF. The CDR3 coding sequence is TGTGCCAGTAGTCCCGGCGGGGGTGTCGGGCAGTACTTC.

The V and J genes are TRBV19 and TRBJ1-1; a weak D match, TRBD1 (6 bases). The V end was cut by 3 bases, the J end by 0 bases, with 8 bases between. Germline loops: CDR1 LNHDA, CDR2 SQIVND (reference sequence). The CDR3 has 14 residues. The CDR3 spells CASSIQGLNTEAFF. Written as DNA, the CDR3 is TGTGCCAGTAGTATCCAGGGGTTGAACACTGAAGCTTTCTTT.